The next 5 T cell receptor beta chains were all read from a single sample in a study of CD8 T cells in ankylosing spondylitis. TCRdb fed the 5' RACE reads into MiXCR, producing one record per CDR3 protein. The table lists more than 150,000 distinct CDR3 sequences, 18% of them singletons. Sequenced: blood, either unsorted or a sorted T cell fraction (not recorded which). The receptors here all came from a male donor aged 10 to 30 with ankylosing spondylitis or in good health (not recorded which).

This clonotype was seen at least ten times. The V gene is TRBV9, the J gene TRBJ2-2; D gene uncertain. Germline V CDR1 and CDR2: SGDLS, YYNGEE. Deletions cut 1 base from V and 6 bases from J, with 4 bases between. The CDR3 contains 12 residues. The CDR3, as DNA: TGTGCCAGCAGCGTAAACGCCGGGGAGCTGTTTTTT. Amino acids: CASSVNAGELFF.

The sample holds many counts of this clonotype. This sequence joins TRBV5-1 and TRBJ2-2; TRBD1 matches at 8 bases. The V and J ends lost 1 base and 3 bases, in that order; junction bases with no gene match: 8. Germline CDR1 reads SGHRS; CDR2 reads YFSETQ. The CDR3 length is 17 residues. The CDR3 bases are TGCGCCAGCAGCTTGCAGACCGGGACAGGTTACACCGGGGAGCTGTTTTTT. Protein product: CASSLQTGTGYTGELFF.

This clonotype was observed many times. The rearrangement joins TRBV7-2 to TRBJ2-1; 12 bases line up with TRBD2. The germline V gene encodes CDR1 SGHTA and CDR2 FQGNSA. CDR3 length: 17 amino acids. V gave up 5 bases and J gave up 1 base; unmatched junction bases: 6. The CDR3 is CASSTRLAGVSYNEQFF. In nucleotides, the CDR3 is TGTGCCAGCAGCACGAGACTAGCGGGAGTTTCCTACAATGAGCAGTTCTTC.

This clonotype was counted ten times or more. This sequence joins TRBV28 and TRBJ2-7, with D possibly being TRBD2 (6 bases). Per germline, CDR1 MDHEN and CDR2 SYDVKM. Trimming removed 4 bases from V and 10 bases from J, with 8 bases in between. The CDR3 extends over 10 amino acids. CDR3: CASSSGSQYF. The DNA for the CDR3 is TGTGCCAGCAGTTCCGGGAGTCAGTACTTC.

This clonotype has at least ten counts. The chain links TRBV5-5 to TRBJ2-2; weak D call: TRBD2 (6 bases). The V gene lost 3 bases and the J gene lost 0 bases, with 12 bases spanning the gap. The CDR3 has 16 residues. Per the germline V gene, CDR1 is SGHKS and CDR2 is YYEKEE (reference sequence). The DNA of the CDR3 is TGTGCCAGCAGCTCCATAGCGGTCCCGAACACCGGGGAGCTGTTTTTT. Its protein product is CASSSIAVPNTGELFF.